A single sample is the source of the 22 T cell receptor beta chains below, sequenced in a study of cytomegalovirus exposure and HLA in healthy donors. Primers included in the PCR were 60 Vbeta and 13 Jbeta primers. Clones were read by immunoSEQ multiplex PCR, and TCRdb kept only the in-frame ones, dropping some. This table holds roughly 52,000 clones, 55% to 65% found once. The sample consisted of PBMCs. The receptor set was obtained from a human donor in good health.

CDR3 nucleotide sequence: TGCAGCGTCTCCAGGTCCGGGACAGTCACCGGGGAGCTGTTTTTT. Its translation: CSVSRSGTVTGELFF. The chain carries TRBV29-1 and TRBJ2-2; 7 nucleotides agree with TRBD1. From germline, CDR1 is SQVTM and CDR2 ANQGSEA. Germline trimming cut 6 bases from V and 4 bases from J; bases unmatched to any gene: 11. CDR3 length equals 15 residues.

V is TRBV9 and J is TRBJ2-1; 10 bases align to TRBD2. V shed 2 bases, J shed 2 bases, and the junction held 4 bases outside the gene matches. The CDR3 extends over 16 amino acids. Per the germline V gene, CDR1 is SGDLS and CDR2 is YYNGEE. The CDR3 nucleotides read TGTGCCAGCAGCGTCGCCCTAGCGGGGGCCTACAATGAGCAGTTCTTC. This gives the protein CASSVALAGAYNEQFF. Together with reference TRBV9 and TRBJ2-1, the CDR3 gives the full variable domain: DSGVTQTPKHLITATGQRVTLRCSPRSGDLSVYWYQQSLDQGLQFLIQYYNGEERAKGNILERFSAQQFPDLHSELNLSSLELGDSALYFCASSVALAGAYNEQFFGPGTRLTVL.

The table lists this clone with a few counts. The rearrangement uses TRBV5-5 and TRBJ1-1; 8 positions agree with TRBD1. Germline lookup yields CDR1 SGHKS and CDR2 YYEKEE (reference sequence). The V gene end was trimmed by 6 bases and the J gene end by 1 base; junction bases not matched to a gene: 2. The CDR3 is made up of 13 amino acids. The CDR3 spells CASNDRGNTEAFF. The CDR3 region has the DNA TGTGCCAGCAACGACAGGGGGAACACTGAAGCTTTCTTT. The full variable domain, with the rest looked up from reference TRBV5-5 and TRBJ1-1, is DAGVTQSPTHLIKTRGQQVTLRCSPISGHKSVSWYQQVLGQGPQFIFQYYEKEERGRGNFPDRFSARQFPNYSSELNVNALLLGDSALYLCASNDRGNTEAFFGQGTRLTVV.

This clone was counted a few times. The chain joins TRBV11-3 to TRBJ1-1; unclear D gene. CDR3 length: 17 residues. Trimming removed 1 base from V and 1 base from J, with 16 bases in between. Looked up from germline, CDR1 is SGHNT and CDR2 is YENEEA. CDR3 residues: CASSLVGPTKENTEAFF. The DNA of the CDR3 is TGTGCCAGCAGCTTAGTTGGGCCGACGAAAGAGAACACTGAAGCTTTCTTT.

The chain combines TRBV7-6 with TRBJ2-7, with 11 bases that match TRBD1. V lost 5 bases and J lost 3; bases outside the gene matches: 9. CDR1 is SGHVS, CDR2 FNYEAQ, per germline. This CDR3 comprises 16 residues. The CDR3 DNA is TGTGCCAGCAGCCCTCTGTTGGGGACAGGGGGCTACGAGCAGTACTTC. This encodes CASSPLLGTGGYEQYF.

This rearrangement joins TRBV10-3 to TRBJ1-1, with D uncertain. Trimming cost V 4 bases and J 1 base, with 10 bases left between them. This CDR3 has 14 residues. Germline CDR1 is ENHRY and CDR2 is SYGVKD. The CDR3: CAISGVGANTEAFF. DNA for the CDR3: TGTGCCATCAGTGGCGTGGGAGCGAACACTGAAGCTTTCTTT.

The rearrangement joins TRBV6-5 to TRBJ1-2; unclear D gene. The CDR3 is 14 amino acids. Germline lookup yields CDR1 MNHEY and CDR2 SVGAGI. V lost 2 bases, J lost 5 bases, and 12 bases lay in between. The CDR3 DNA sequence: TGTGCCAGCAGTTACCTTCGCGACGGGTATGGCTACACCTTC. Translated: CASSYLRDGYGYTF.

V and J are TRBV16 and TRBJ2-7, with 9 bases that match TRBD1. This CDR3 has 14 residues. Germline assignment: CDR1 KGHSY and CDR2 FQNENV. V was pared by 4 bases and J by 3 bases, with 4 bases of the junction left unmatched. CDR3 sequence (DNA): TGTGCCAGCAGCCCCTCGGGACAGGGCTACGAGCAGTACTTC. Residues: CASSPSGQGYEQYF.

The DNA for the CDR3 is TGTGCCAGCAGTCGGGAGGTCAATCAGCCCCAGCATTTT. It is translated as CASSREVNQPQHF. The V call is TRBV2, the J call TRBJ1-5; D is unresolved. Germline loops: CDR1 SNHLY, CDR2 FYNNEI. The CDR3 consists of 13 residues. V lost 5 bases and J 3 bases, leaving 8 bases between the germline ends.

In this sample, this clone turned up a few times. The V gene is TRBV7-2, the J gene TRBJ2-4, with D possibly matching TRBD1 (6 bases). V was trimmed by 3 bases and J by 8 bases, leaving 20 bases between them. The CDR3 covers 16 residues. Germline V lookup: CDR1 SGHTA, CDR2 FQGNSA. The CDR3 spells CASSLGSGTRLDIQYF. CDR3 bases: TGTGCCAGCAGCTTGGGGTCGGGGACACGTTTGGACATTCAGTACTTC.

This clone was seen a handful of times. The chain couples TRBV6-1 to TRBJ2-7, with 9 bases matching TRBD1. The CDR3 spans 15 residues. Trimming at V came to 6 bases and at J to 1 base, leaving 7 bases not matched to a gene. Germline CDR1 is MNHNS and CDR2 is SASEGT. The CDR3 nucleotides read TGTGCCAGCAGGGTAGACAGGGGGTGGTCCTACGAGCAGTACTTC. Amino acid sequence: CASRVDRGWSYEQYF.

The chain combines TRBV16 with TRBJ2-7; D is perhaps TRBD2 (7 bases). CDR1 and CDR2 from the germline V gene are KGHSY and FQNENV. CDR3 length equals 16 residues. With 7 bases removed from V and 3 bases from J, the gap between germline ends came to 22 bases. CDR3 loop: CASTSGEGPFYYEQYF. CDR3 nucleotide sequence: TGTGCCAGCACCTCAGGGGAGGGGCCATTTTACTACGAGCAGTACTTC.

This rearrangement joins TRBV7-9 to TRBJ1-2; 9 bases fit TRBD1. Unmatched junction bases numbered 2, after V lost 3 bases and J lost 6 bases. The CDR3 sequence is 13 residues long. CDR1 is SEHNR and CDR2 is FQNEAQ in the germline V gene (reference sequence). The CDR3 DNA is TGTGCCAGCAGCTTCGGGACAGGGAATGGCTACACCTTC. Protein: CASSFGTGNGYTF.

This clone has more than one count but fewer than ten. The genes are TRBV4-2 and TRBJ1-5, with D hard to call. Trimming took off 0 bases at V and 5 bases at J, with 11 bases between the two ends. The CDR3 is made up of 15 amino acids. The germline CDR1 and CDR2 sequences are LGHNA and YNFKEQ. In DNA, the CDR3 is TGTGCCAGCAGCCAAGAGGAGAGGGCTGATCAGCCCCAGCATTTT. Translating it yields CASSQEERADQPQHF.

The chain employs TRBV5-1 and TRBJ2-7; D is uncertain. Germline CDR1 is SGHRS and CDR2 is YFSETQ. Trimming removed 0 bases at V and 5 bases at J, with 9 bases between. The CDR3 is made up of 13 amino acids. The CDR3 region is CASSLVIADEQYF. Written as DNA, the CDR3 is TGCGCCAGCAGCTTGGTTATCGCGGACGAGCAGTACTTC.

This clone was observed a few times. The chain carries TRBV9 and TRBJ2-1; 9 bases are a match to TRBD1. The CDR3 extends over 16 amino acids. Germline lookup yields CDR1 SGDLS and CDR2 YYNGEE. J lost 4 bases, V lost 4 bases, and 9 bases had no gene match. The CDR3 is CASSTGTGTGYNEQFF. Here the CDR3 DNA reads TGTGCCAGCAGCACGGGGACTGGGACAGGGTACAATGAGCAGTTCTTC.

This clone was detected only a few times. The CDR3 is CASSLGRNSPLHF. The CDR3, as DNA: TGTGCCAGCAGCTTGGGCCGCAATTCACCCCTCCACTTT. The rearrangement links TRBV13 to TRBJ1-6; D unclear. With 3 bases removed from V and 7 bases from J, the gap between germline ends came to 7 bases. Germline V gene data show CDR1 as PRHDT and CDR2 as FYEKMQ (reference sequence). The length of the CDR3 is 13 residues.

This chain connects TRBV7-2 to TRBJ2-2; 13 bases map to TRBD2. The CDR3 extends over 16 amino acids. Germline V gene data show CDR1 as SGHTA and CDR2 as FQGNSA. V lost 5 bases, J lost 6 bases, and 6 bases stayed unmatched. DNA for the CDR3: TGTGCCAGCAGCGCCTGGACTAGCGGGGGAGCCGGGGAGCTGTTTTTT. Translated: CASSAWTSGGAGELFF.

The chain is built from TRBV5-1 and TRBJ2-7, with TRBD2 matching over 14 bases. V shed 3 bases, J shed 3 bases, and the junction held 2 bases outside the gene matches. The germline V gene encodes CDR1 SGHRS and CDR2 YFSETQ. The CDR3 runs 15 residues. CDR3 protein: CASSSGTSGGYEQYF. Written as DNA, the CDR3 is TGCGCCAGCAGCTCTGGGACTAGCGGGGGCTACGAGCAGTACTTC.

The chain couples TRBV30 to TRBJ1-6, with D possibly being TRBD1 (5 bases). CDR3 length equals 13 residues. Germline CDR1 reads GTSNPN; CDR2 reads SVGIG (reference sequence). The germline V and J ends were trimmed by 2 bases and 10 bases, with 12 bases remaining between them. The CDR3 protein is CAWSPQGRSPLHF. CDR3 sequence (DNA): TGTGCCTGGAGTCCGCAGGGTCGGTCACCCCTCCACTTT.

The chain carries TRBV29-1 and TRBJ2-5, with D maybe TRBD2 (6 bases). The CDR3 covers 14 residues. Trimming took off 5 bases at V and 1 base at J, with 14 bases between the two ends. Germline values: CDR1 SQVTM, CDR2 ANQGSEA. CDR3 residues: CSVSGRGLQETQYF. Here the CDR3 DNA reads TGCAGCGTTTCGGGGCGGGGCCTCCAAGAGACCCAGTACTTC.

Points on this clone: The sample carries other DNA sequences with the same CDR3. This chain connects TRBV6-6 to TRBJ2-6; D uncertain. V lost 5 bases and J 1 base, leaving 6 bases between the germline ends. This CDR3 spans 14 amino acids. Per the germline V gene, CDR1 is MNHNY and CDR2 is SVGAGI (reference sequence). The CDR3 DNA is TGTGCCAGCAGTGCGACATCTGGGGCCAACGTCCTGACTTTC. It encodes CASSATSGANVLTF.